This T cell receptor beta chain was profiled in a study of T cells of healthy individuals. This CDR3 spans 14 amino acids. With 0 bases removed from V and 5 bases from J, the gap between germline ends came to 9 bases. Looked up from germline, CDR1 is LNHNV and CDR2 is YYDKDF (reference sequence). TCRdb re-called the 5' RACE reads with MiXCR, one entry per CDR3 protein. The sample contains 53,000 or so distinct CDR3 sequences, roughly 14% of which appear only once. The clonotype originates from a human donor in good health. This sequence joins TRBV15 and TRBJ2-3; a possible D gene is TRBD1 (6 bases). The CDR3 protein is CATSRDQGGDTQYF. CDR3 nucleotide sequence: TGTGCCACCAGCAGAGATCAAGGGGGAGATACGCAGTATTTT.